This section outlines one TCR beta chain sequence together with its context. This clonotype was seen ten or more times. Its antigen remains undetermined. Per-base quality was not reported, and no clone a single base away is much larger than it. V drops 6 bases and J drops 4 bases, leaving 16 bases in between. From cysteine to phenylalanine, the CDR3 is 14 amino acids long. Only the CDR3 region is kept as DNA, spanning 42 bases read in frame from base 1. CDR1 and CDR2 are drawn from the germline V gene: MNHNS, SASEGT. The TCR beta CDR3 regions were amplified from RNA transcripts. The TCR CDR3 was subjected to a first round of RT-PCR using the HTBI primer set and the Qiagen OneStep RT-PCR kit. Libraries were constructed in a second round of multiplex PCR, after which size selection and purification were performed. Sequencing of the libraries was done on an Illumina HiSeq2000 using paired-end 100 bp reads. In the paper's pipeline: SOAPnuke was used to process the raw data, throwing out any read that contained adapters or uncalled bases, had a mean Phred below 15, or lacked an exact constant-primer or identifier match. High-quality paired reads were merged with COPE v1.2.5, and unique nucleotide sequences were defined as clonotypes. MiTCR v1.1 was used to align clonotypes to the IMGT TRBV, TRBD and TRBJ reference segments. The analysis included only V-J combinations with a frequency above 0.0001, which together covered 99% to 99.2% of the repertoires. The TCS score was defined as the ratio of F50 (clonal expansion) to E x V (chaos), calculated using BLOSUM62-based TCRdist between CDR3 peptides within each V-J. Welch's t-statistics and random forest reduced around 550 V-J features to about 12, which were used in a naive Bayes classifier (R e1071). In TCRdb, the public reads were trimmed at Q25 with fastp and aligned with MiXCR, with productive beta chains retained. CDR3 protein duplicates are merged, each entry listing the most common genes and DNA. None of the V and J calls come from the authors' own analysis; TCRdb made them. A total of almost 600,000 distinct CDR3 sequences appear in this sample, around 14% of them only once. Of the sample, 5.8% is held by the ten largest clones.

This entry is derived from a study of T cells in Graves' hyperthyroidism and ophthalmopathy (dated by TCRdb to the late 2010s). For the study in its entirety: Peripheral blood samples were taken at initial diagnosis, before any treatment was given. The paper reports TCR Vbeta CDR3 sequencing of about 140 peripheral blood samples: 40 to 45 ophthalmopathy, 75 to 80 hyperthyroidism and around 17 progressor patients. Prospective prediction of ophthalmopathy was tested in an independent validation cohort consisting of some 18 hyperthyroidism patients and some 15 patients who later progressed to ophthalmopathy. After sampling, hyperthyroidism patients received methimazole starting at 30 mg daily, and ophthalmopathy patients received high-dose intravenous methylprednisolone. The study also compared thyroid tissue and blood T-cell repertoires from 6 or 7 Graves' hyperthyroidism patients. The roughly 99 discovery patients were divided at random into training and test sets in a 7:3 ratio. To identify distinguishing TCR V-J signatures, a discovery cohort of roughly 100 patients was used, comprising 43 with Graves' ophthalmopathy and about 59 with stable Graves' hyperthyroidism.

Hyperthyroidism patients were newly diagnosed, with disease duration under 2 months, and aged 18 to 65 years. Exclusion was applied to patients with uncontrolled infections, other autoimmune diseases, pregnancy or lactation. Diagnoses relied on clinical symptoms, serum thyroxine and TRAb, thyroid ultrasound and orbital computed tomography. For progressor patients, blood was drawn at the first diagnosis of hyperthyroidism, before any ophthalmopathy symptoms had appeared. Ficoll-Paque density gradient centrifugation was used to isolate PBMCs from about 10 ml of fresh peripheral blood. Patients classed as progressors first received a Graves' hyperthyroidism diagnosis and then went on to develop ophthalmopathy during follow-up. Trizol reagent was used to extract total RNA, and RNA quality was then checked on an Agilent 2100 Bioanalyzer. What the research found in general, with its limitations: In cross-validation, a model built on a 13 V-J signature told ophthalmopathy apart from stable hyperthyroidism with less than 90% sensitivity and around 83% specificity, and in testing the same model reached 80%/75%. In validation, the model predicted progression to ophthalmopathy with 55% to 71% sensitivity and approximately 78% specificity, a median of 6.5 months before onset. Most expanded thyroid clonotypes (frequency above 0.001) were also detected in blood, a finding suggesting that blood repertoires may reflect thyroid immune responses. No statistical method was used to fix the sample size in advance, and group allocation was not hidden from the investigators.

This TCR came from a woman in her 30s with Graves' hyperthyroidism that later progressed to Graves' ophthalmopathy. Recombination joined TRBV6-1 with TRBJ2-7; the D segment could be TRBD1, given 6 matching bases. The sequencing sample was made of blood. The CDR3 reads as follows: CASSPAGVPYEQYF. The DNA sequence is TGTGCCAGCAGCCCCGCAGGGGTACCATACGAGCAGTACTTC.